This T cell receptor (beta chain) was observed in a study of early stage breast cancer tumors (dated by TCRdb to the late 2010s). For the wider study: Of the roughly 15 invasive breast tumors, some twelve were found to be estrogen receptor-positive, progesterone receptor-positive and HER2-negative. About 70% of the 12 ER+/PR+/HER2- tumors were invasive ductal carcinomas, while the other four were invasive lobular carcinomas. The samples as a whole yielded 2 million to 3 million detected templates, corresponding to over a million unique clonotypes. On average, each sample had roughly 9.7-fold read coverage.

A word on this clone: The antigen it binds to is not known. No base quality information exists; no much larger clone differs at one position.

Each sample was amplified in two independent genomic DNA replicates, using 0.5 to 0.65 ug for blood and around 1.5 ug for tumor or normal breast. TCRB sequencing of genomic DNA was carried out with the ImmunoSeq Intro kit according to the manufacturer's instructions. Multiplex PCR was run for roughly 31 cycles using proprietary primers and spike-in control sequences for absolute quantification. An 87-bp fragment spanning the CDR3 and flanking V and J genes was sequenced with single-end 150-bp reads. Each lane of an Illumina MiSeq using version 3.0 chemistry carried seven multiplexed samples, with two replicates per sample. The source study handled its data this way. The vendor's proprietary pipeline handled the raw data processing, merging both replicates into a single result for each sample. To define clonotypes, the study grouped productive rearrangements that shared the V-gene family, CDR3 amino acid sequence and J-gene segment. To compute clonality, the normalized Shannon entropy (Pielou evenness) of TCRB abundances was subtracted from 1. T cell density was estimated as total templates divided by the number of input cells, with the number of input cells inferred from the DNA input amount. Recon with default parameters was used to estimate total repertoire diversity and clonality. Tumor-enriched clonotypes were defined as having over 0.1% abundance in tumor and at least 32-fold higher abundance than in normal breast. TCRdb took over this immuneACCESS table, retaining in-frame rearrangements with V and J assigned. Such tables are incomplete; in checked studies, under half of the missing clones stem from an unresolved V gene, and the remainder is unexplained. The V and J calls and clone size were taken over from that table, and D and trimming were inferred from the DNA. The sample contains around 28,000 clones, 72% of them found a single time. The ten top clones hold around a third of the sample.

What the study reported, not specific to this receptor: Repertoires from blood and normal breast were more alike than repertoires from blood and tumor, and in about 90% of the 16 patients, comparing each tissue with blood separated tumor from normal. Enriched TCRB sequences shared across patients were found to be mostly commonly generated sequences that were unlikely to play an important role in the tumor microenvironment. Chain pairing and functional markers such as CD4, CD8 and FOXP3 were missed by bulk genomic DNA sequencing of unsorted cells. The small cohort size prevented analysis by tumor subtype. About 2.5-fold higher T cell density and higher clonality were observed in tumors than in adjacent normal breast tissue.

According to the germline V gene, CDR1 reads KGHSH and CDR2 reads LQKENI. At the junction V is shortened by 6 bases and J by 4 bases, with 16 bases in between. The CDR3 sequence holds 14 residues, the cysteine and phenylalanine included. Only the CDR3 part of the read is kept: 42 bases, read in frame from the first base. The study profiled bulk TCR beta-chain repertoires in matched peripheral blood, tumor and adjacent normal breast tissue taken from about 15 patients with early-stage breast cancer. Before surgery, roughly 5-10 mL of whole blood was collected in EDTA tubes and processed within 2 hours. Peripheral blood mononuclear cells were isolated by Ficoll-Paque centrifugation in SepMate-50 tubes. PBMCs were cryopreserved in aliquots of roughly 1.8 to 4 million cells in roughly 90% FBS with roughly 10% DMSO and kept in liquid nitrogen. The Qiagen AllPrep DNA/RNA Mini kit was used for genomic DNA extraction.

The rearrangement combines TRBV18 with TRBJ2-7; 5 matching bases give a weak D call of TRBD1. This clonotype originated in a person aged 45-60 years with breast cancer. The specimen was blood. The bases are TGTGCCAGCTCCCCGGACATCCAGAGTTACGAGCAGTACTTC. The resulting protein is CASSPDIQSYEQYF.